This entry concerns a single TCR beta chain. The sample comes from a study of shared clonotypes between healthy human individuals. The method was immunoSEQ multiplex PCR; TCRdb's version includes in-frame clones alone and lacks a portion of them. The sample holds roughly 760,000 clones; roughly 70% are singletons and the top ten take about 1.8%. Trimming shortened V by 6 bases and J by 1 base, and 9 bases separated the two germline ends. CDR1 is MNHEY and CDR2 is SVGAGI in the germline V gene. The CDR3 spans 13 residues. This receptor was taken from a woman aged 25 to 45 in good health. Source material: memory CD4+ T cells sorted from blood. Noted subset: CD45RA-negative fraction. The V call is TRBV6-5, the J call TRBJ1-1; D not certain. The CDR3 reads CASRRLGNTEAFF. In nucleotides, the CDR3 is TGTGCCAGCAGGCGGTTGGGGAACACTGAAGCTTTCTTT.